The clone carrying this T cell receptor beta chain has a handful of counts. Its specificity is not known. This entry belongs to a study of regulatory T cells in long-lasting Graves disease. Overall study results and limits: Persistent disease samples used TRBV28, TRBJ1-2 and TRBJ2-5 preferentially. New patients shared fewer public clonotypes (around 970) than persistent patients did (about 3,000).

Trimming shortened V by 3 bases and J by 1 base, and 21 bases separated the two germline ends. The CDR3 is made up of 18 amino acids. Germline CDR1 reads SGDLS; CDR2 reads YYNGEE. Construction of the TCR beta libraries employed iRepertoire HTBI primers in conjunction with Arm-PCR of CDR3 regions. Per the study methods: Samples collectively showed approximately 62 TRBV and approximately 14 TRBJ segments. TCRdb processed the multiplex PCR reads anew with MiXCR; each CDR3 protein has one entry. TCRdb, not the original authors, processed these V and J calls. The repertoire holds roughly 510,000 distinct CDR3 sequences, with 16% as singletons. The time point is: newly diagnosed GD, antithyroid drugs for less than 3 months. The authors made the TCR library using RNA they extracted from PBMCs. EDTA tubes collected nine milliliters of peripheral blood. Another study also made use of these data, one on T cells in Graves' hyperthyroidism and ophthalmopathy.

The receptor was derived from a young man with Graves disease. The sample was peripheral blood mononuclear cells (PBMCs), taken at new diagnosis, from a patient treated with antithyroid drugs. V usage is TRBV9 and J usage is TRBJ2-3; D call uncertain. The DNA of the CDR3 is TGTGCCAGCAGCGCCTCCCAGACATACGTCAAGGGCACAGATACGCAGTATTTT. Protein product: CASSASQTYVKGTDTQYF.